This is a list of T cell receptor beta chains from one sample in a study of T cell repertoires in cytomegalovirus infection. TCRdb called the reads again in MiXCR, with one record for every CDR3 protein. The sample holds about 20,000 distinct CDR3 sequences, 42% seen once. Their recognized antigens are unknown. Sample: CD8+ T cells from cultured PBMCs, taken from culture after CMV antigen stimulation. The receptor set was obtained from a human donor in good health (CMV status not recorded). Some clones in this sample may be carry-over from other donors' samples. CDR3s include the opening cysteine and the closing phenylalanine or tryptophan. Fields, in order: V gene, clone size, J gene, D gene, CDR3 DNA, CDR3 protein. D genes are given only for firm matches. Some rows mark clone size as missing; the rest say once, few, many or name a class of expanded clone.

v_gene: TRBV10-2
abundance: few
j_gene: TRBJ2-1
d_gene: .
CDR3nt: TGCGCCAGCAGTGATCCTAGCGGAGGGGGCAATGAGCAGTTCTTC
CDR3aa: CASSDPSGGGNEQFF

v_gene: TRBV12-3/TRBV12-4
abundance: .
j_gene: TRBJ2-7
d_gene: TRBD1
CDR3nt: TGTGCCAGCAGTCCCGGGACAGGGTCGTCCTACGAGCAGTACTTC
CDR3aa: CASSPGTGSSYEQYF

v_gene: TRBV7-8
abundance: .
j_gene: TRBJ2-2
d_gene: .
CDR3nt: TGTGCCAGCAGCGATTGGACGGCGAACACCGGGGAGCTGTTTTTT
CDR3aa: CASSDWTANTGELFF

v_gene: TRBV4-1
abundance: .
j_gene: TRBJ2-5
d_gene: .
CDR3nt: TGCGCCAGCAGCCAAGACAGGGTAGAGACCCAGTACTTC
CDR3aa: CASSQDRVETQYF

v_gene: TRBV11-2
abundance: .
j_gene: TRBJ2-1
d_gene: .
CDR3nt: TGTGCCAGCAGCCCCCCCGGTCGGAATGAGCAGTTCTTC
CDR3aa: CASSPPGRNEQFF

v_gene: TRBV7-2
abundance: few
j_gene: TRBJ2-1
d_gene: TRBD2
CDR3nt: TGTGCCAGCAGCTTAGCGGGAGGGCCCAATGAGCAGTTCTTC
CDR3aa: CASSLAGGPNEQFF

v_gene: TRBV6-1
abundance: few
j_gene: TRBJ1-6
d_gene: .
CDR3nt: TGTGCCAGCAGTGACCCGAGCTCCTATAATTCACCCCTCCACTTT
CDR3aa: CASSDPSSYNSPLHF

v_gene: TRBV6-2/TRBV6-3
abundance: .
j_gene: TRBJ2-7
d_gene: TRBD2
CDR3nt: TGTGCCAGCAGTTTCCCCTCCCTAGCGGGAGGCTACGAGCAGTACTTC
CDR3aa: CASSFPSLAGGYEQYF

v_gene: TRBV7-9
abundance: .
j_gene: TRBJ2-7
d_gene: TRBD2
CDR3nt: TGTGCCAGCAGCCCCGGGACTAGCGGGATTCAGTACGAGCAGTACTTC
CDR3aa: CASSPGTSGIQYEQYF

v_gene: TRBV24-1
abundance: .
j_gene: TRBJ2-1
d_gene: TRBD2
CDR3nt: TGTGCCACCAGTGATGCCCGAGCGGGAGGGATCTATGAGCAGTTCTTC
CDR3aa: CATSDARAGGIYEQFF

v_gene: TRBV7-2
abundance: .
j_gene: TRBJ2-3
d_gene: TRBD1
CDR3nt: TGTGCCAGCAGCCATCGGGACAGTAGCACAGATACGCAGTATTTT
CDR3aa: CASSHRDSSTDTQYF

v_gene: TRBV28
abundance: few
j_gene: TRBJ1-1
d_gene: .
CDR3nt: TGTGCCAGCACCTTCGGGACAGAAGCTTTCTTT
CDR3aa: CASTFGTEAFF

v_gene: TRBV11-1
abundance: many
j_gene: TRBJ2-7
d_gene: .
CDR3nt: TGTGCCAGCAGCTTAATTGGCGTAGGAGACGAGCAGTACTTC
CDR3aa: CASSLIGVGDEQYF

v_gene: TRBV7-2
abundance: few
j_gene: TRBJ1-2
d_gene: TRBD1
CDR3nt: TGTGCCAGCAGCTTATTACAGGGGCGGGATGGCTACACCTTC
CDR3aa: CASSLLQGRDGYTF

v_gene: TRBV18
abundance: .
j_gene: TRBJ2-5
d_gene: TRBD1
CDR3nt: TGTGCCAGCTCACCTAGACAGGGGTGGCAAGAGACCCAGTACTTC
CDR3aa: CASSPRQGWQETQYF

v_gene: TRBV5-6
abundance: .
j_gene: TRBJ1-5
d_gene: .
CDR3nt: TGTGCCAGCAGCCATTGGGCGACAGTTTCAGGCAATCAGCCCCAGCATTTT
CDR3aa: CASSHWATVSGNQPQHF

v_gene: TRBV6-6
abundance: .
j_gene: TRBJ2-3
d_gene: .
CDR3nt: TGTGCCAGCAGCATCGCAGGGTTCCAGCGCACAGATACGCAGTATTTT
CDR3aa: CASSIAGFQRTDTQYF

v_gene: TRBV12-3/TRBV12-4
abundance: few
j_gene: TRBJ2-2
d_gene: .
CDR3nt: TGTGCCAGCCAGGGTAATAGGGAGCTGTTTTTT
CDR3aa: CASQGNRELFF

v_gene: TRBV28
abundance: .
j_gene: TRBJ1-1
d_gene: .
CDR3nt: TGTGCCAGCAGTTTACCGGAAGGAACGGACACAGCTTTCTTT
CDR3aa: CASSLPEGTDTAFF

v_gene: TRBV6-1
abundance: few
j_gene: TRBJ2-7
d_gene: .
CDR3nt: TGTGCCAGCGGTCTGGGCAGGGTCACGGAGCAGTACTTC
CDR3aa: CASGLGRVTEQYF

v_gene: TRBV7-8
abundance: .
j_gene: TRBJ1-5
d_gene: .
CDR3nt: TGTGCCAGCAGCTTAGGAGGGGGGGACAATCAGCCCCAGCATTTT
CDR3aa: CASSLGGGDNQPQHF

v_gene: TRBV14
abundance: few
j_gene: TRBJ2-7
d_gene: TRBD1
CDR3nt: TGTGCCAGCAGCCAAGCTGGGACAGGGGCGAGCGAGCAGTACTTC
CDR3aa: CASSQAGTGASEQYF

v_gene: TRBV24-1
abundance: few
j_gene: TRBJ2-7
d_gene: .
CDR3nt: TGTGCCACCAGTGACCAGGGGAGCGAGCAGTACTTC
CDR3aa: CATSDQGSEQYF

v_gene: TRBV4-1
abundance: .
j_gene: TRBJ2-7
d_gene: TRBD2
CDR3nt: TGTGCCAGCAGCCAAGGGTTAGCGGGGGGGTACGAGCAGTACTTC
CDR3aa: CASSQGLAGGYEQYF

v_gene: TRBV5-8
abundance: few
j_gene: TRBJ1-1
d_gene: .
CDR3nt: TGTGCCAGCAGCGTGACAGGTGGAGGGGGCACTGAAGCTTTCTTT
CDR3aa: CASSVTGGGGTEAFF

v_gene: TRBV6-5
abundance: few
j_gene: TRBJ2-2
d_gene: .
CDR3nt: TGTGCCAGCAGTTACGTTTTGGGGGGAACCGGGGAGCTGTTTTTT
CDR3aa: CASSYVLGGTGELFF

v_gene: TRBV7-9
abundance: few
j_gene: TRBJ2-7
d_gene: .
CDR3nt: TGTGCCAGCAGCCATCCCGCGGGCGGAGGGTTCTACGAGCAGTACTTC
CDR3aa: CASSHPAGGGFYEQYF

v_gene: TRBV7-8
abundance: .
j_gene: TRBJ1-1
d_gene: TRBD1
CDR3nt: TGTGCCAGCAGAGGGGGGGACAGGGTAGCTTTCTTT
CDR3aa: CASRGGDRVAFF

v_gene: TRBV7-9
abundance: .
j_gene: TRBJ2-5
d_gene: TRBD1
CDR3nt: TGTGCCAGCAGCCCACTCGCGGACAGGAGCCAAGAGACCCAGTACTTC
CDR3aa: CASSPLADRSQETQYF

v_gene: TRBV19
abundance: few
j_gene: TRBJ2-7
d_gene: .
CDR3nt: TGTGCCAGTAGTATAGATGACAGCTCCTACGAGCAGTACTTC
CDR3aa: CASSIDDSSYEQYF

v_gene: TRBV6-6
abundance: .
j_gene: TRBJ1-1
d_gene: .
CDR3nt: TGTGCCAGCAGCATGGACGGGAACACTGAAGCTTTCTTT
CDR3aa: CASSMDGNTEAFF

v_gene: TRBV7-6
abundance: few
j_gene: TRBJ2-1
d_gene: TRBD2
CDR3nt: TGTGCCAGCAGCTTAGGACTAGCGGGAAACAATGAGCAGTTCTTC
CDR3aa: CASSLGLAGNNEQFF

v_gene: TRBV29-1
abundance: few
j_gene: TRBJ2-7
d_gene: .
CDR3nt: TGCAGCGTAAAAGGAGGGGTTCACCTCGACGAGCAGTACTTC
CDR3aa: CSVKGGVHLDEQYF

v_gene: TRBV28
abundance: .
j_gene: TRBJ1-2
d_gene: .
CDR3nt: TGTGCCAGCAGTCCGAACCGGGACCTCAACTATGGCTACACCTTC
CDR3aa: CASSPNRDLNYGYTF

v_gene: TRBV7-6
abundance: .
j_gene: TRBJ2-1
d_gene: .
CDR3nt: TGTGCCAGCAGCTTATCGGGTGAGCAGTTCTTC
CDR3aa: CASSLSGEQFF

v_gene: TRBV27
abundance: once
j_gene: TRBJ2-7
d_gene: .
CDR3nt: TGTGCCAGCAGTTTAAGTGGGGCGGGCTACGAGCAGTACTTC
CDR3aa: CASSLSGAGYEQYF

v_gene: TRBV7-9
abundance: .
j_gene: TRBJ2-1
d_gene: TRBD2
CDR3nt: TGTGCCAGCAGCCCGCCGGGACTAGCGGGAGGATACAATGAGCAGTTCTTC
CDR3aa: CASSPPGLAGGYNEQFF

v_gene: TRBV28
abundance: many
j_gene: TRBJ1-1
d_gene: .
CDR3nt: TGTGCCAGCACCAGGAACACTGAAGCTTTCTTT
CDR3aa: CASTRNTEAFF

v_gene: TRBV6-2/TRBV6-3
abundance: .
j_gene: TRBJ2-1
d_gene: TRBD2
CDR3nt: TGTGCCAGCAGTTCCCTAGCGGGGGCCTACAATGAGCAGTTCTTC
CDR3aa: CASSSLAGAYNEQFF

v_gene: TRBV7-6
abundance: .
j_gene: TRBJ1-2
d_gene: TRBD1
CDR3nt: TGTGCCAGCAGCGCGGGACAGGGTGATGGCTACACCTTC
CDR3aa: CASSAGQGDGYTF

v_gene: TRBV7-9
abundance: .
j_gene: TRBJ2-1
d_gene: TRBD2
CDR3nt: TGTGCCAGCAGAAGCGGGAGCTACAATGAGCAGTTCTTC
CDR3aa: CASRSGSYNEQFF

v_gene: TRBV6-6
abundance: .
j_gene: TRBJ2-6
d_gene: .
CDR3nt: TGTGCCAGCAGTTTCGCCTCTGGGGCCAACGTCCTGACTTTC
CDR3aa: CASSFASGANVLTF

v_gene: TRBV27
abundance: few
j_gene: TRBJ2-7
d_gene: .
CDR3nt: TGTGCCAGCAGTTCCAACTACGAGCAGTACTTC
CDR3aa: CASSSNYEQYF

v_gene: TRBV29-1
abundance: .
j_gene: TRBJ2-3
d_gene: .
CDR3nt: TGCAGCGTTGAAGCCGAGGACGGGAACACAGATACGCAGTATTTT
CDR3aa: CSVEAEDGNTDTQYF

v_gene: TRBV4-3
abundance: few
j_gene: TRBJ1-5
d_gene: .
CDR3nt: TGCGCCAGCAGCCGGGACCCGAGGGGCAATCAGCCCCAGCATTTT
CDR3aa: CASSRDPRGNQPQHF

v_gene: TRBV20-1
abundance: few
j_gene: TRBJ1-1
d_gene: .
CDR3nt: TGCAGTGCTAGAGATCCGGGGGCTTTGAACACTGAAGCTTTCTTT
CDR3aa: CSARDPGALNTEAFF

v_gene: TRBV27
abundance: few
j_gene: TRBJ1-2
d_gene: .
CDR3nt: TGTGCCAGCAGCCGGGACGCAGCTAACTATGGCTACACCTTC
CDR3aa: CASSRDAANYGYTF

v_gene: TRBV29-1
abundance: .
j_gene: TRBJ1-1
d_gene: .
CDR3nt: TGCAGCTCCCTGGGGCAGGGAGGCGGTGGCACTGAAGCTTTCTTT
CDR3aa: CSSLGQGGGGTEAFF

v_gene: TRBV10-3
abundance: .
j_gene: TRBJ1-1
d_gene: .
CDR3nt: TGTGCCATCAGTGTAGACGCAACCTACGGAGAAGCTTTCTTT
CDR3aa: CAISVDATYGEAFF

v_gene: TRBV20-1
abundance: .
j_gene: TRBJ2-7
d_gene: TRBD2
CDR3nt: TGCAGTGCCCCAGGGCGCGGGAGAGAGACCTACGAGCAGTACTTC
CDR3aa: CSAPGRGRETYEQYF

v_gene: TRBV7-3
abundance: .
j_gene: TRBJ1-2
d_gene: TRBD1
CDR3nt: TGTGCCAGCAGCTCGACAGGGGAGCCGAACTATGGCTACACCTTC
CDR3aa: CASSSTGEPNYGYTF

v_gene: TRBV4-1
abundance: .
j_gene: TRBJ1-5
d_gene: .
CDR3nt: TGCGCCAGCAGCCAAGATGGGGGTGGCAATCAGCCCCAGCATTTT
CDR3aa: CASSQDGGGNQPQHF

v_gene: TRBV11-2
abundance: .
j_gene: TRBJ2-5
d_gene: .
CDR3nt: TGTGCCAGCAGCTTAGATTGGGGACGGTCCCAGTACTTC
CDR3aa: CASSLDWGRSQYF

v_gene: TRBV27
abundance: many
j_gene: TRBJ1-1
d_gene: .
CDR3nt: TGTGCCAGCAGTCTCAGGGCCTCAAAGGGAATTGAAGCTTTCTTT
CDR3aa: CASSLRASKGIEAFF

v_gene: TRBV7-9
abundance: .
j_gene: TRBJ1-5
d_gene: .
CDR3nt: TGTGCCAGCAGCCGGGGGGATAGCAATCAGCCCCAGCATTTT
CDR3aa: CASSRGDSNQPQHF

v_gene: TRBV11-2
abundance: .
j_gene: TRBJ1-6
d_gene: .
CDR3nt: TGTGCCAGCAGCTTAGTTGGACAGCCAAATTCACCCCTCCACTTT
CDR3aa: CASSLVGQPNSPLHF

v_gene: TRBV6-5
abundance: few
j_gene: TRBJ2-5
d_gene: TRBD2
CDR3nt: TGTGCCAGCAGTCTATTAGCGGGAAGCGGGGAGACCCAGTACTTC
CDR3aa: CASSLLAGSGETQYF